These 11 T cell receptor beta chains were all obtained from the same sample, sequenced in a study of shared clonotypes between healthy human individuals. Positively selected for CCR7, the CD45RO-negative cells used as naive CD8 cells excluded terminally differentiated effector memory CD45RA+ cells. Profiled with immunoSEQ multiplex PCR; TCRdb holds only in-frame clones, not every one. The table has about 2.1 million clones, 90% to 95% seen once. Sample: naive CD8+ T cells from PBMCs. These TCRs come from a man aged 18 to 35 in good health. Some clones in this sample may be carry-over from other donors' samples.

V gene TRBV30 combines with J gene TRBJ2-3; D may be TRBD1 (6 bases). Germline CDR1 and CDR2: GTSNPN and SVGIG (reference sequence). CDR3 length: 14 amino acids. V was trimmed by 8 bases and J by 3 bases, leaving 18 bases between them. For the CDR3, the DNA is TGTGCCGGGATCCTGACAGGTTCAACAGATACGCAGTATTTT. Residues: CAGILTGSTDTQYF.

V gene TRBV25-1 combines with J gene TRBJ2-1; 7 bases map to TRBD1. With 1 base clipped from V and 3 bases from J, the junction kept 9 bases outside the gene matches. CDR1 and CDR2 (germline): MGHDK, SYGVNS. The CDR3 sequence is 17 residues long. CDR3: CASSEFRRGQYYNEQFF. In DNA, the CDR3 is TGTGCCAGCAGTGAATTCCGTAGGGGGCAATACTACAATGAGCAGTTCTTC. The variable domain in full, with the rest retrieved from reference TRBV25-1 and TRBJ2-1, is EADIYQTPRYLVIGTGKKITLECSQTMGHDKMYWYQQDPGMELHLIHYSYGVNSTEKGDLSSESTVSRIRTEHFPLTLESARPSHTSQYLCASSEFRRGQYYNEQFFGPGTRLTVL.

The chain uses TRBV27 and TRBJ2-6, with unresolved D. This CDR3 spans 16 amino acids. Germline V gene lookup returns CDR1 MNHEY and CDR2 SMNVEV (reference sequence). The V end was cut by 6 bases, the J end by 4 bases, with 16 bases between. CDR3 in amino acids: CASSPIDWAGANVLTF. Written as DNA, the CDR3 is TGTGCCAGCAGCCCTATCGACTGGGCCGGGGCCAACGTCCTGACTTTC.

V is TRBV10-1 and J is TRBJ2-1, with TRBD2 identical over 8 bases. Germline CDR1 and CDR2: WNHNN and SYGVQD (reference sequence). J was trimmed by 6 bases and V by 2 bases; bases with no gene match: 12. The CDR3 has 17 residues. The CDR3: CASSEAIKRETVNEQFF. CDR3 coding DNA: TGCGCCAGCAGTGAGGCCATCAAGCGGGAGACGGTCAATGAGCAGTTCTTC.

The chain couples TRBV7-8 to TRBJ2-7; D remains unclear. The CDR3 is made up of 14 amino acids. V was clipped by 5 bases and J by 4 bases, with 15 bases between them. The germline V gene encodes CDR1 SGHVS and CDR2 FQNEAQ. In DNA form, the CDR3 reads TGTGCCAGCAGCCCTCTTATAGCCGGGTACGAGCAGTACTTC. It is translated as CASSPLIAGYEQYF.

This clone was counted only a few times. The chain combines TRBV7-9 with TRBJ1-5; TRBD1 is a possible D gene (6 bases). The germline V gene has CDR1 SEHNR and CDR2 FQNEAQ (reference sequence). The CDR3 length is 16 residues. V was clipped by 5 bases and J by 2 bases, with 16 bases between them. CDR3 DNA sequence: TGTGCCAGCAGCCTGGAGGACAGTGGGGGCAATCAGCCCCAGCATTTT. Protein: CASSLEDSGGNQPQHF.

The chain couples TRBV19 to TRBJ2-2, with 8 bases identical to TRBD2. In germline, CDR1 is LNHDA, CDR2 SQIVND (reference sequence). V lost 6 bases to trimming and J lost 1 base; unmatched junction nucleotides: 4. The CDR3 has 15 amino acids. The CDR3 loop is CASSPSGRNTGELFF. The CDR3 DNA reads TGTGCCAGTAGCCCCAGCGGGAGGAACACCGGGGAGCTGTTTTTT.

The chain combines TRBV5-6 with TRBJ2-1; D uncertain. V lost 0 bases and J lost 6, with 13 bases in between. Germline lookup yields CDR1 SGHDT and CDR2 YYEEEE. This CDR3 is 15 amino acids long. CDR3 amino acids: CASSLELHGFNEQFF. Here the CDR3 DNA reads TGTGCCAGCAGCTTGGAACTACACGGCTTCAATGAGCAGTTCTTC.

The rearrangement uses TRBV6-6 and TRBJ2-5; TRBD1 might be the D (5 bases). With 0 bases removed from V and 2 bases from J, the gap between germline ends came to 13 bases. CDR3 size: 16 residues. CDR1 is MNHNY and CDR2 is SVGAGI in the germline V gene (reference sequence). For the CDR3, the DNA is TGTGCCAGCAGTTACTCGTTGGGGCAGCGTCAAGAGACCCAGTACTTC. Its protein is CASSYSLGQRQETQYF.

The CDR3 sequence is CASSILPGEKLFF. Here the CDR3 DNA reads TGTGCCAGTAGTATCTTGCCCGGCGAAAAACTGTTTTTT. This rearrangement joins TRBV19 to TRBJ1-4; D is uncertain. V gave up 3 bases and J gave up 8 bases, with 10 bases separating them. The CDR3 extends over 13 amino acids. In germline, CDR1 is LNHDA, CDR2 SQIVND (reference sequence).

The genes are TRBV7-9 and TRBJ2-1; 11 nucleotides agree with TRBD2. The V gene's germline CDR1 is SEHNR and CDR2 FQNEAQ (reference sequence). The CDR3 is 16 residues long. The V and J ends lost 3 bases and 5 bases, in that order; junction bases with no gene match: 6. Here the CDR3 reads CASSFLAGGVDNEQFF. Here the CDR3 DNA reads TGTGCCAGCAGCTTCCTAGCGGGAGGAGTGGACAATGAGCAGTTCTTC.